This TCR beta chain originates from a study of blood T cell repertoires in COVID-19. Looking at the study overall: Sources were T cells, B-cell-depleted T cells, or PBMCs; the material itself was cDNA or gDNA.

Individuals drawn from around 24 US areas were about 18 to 95 years old. Clinical history reported by participants formed the basis on which cohorts were assigned. The assay was immunoSEQ multiplex PCR, and TCRdb's table has in-frame clones only and misses some. The sample shows around 220,000 clones, around 82% of them seen only once. This clonotype was obtained from a woman in her thirties or forties with acute COVID-19. The sequencing input was PBMCs or T cells enriched from blood (not recorded which).

DNA for the CDR3: TGTGCCACCAGCAGAGGAGGTAATGACTATGGCTACACCTTC. Amino acids: CATSRGGNDYGYTF. The chain uses TRBV15 and TRBJ1-2; D is unclear. This CDR3 contains 14 residues. Germline CDR1 and CDR2: LNHNV and YYDKDF (reference sequence). The V and J ends lost 1 base and 3 bases respectively, with 9 bases between them.